This TCR beta chain was observed in a study of cytomegalovirus exposure and HLA in healthy donors. This clone was found a few times. Its target is not known. Donors sampled were nominally healthy, though unrecorded immune exposures were likely. A multiplex PCR was run with 60 Vbeta primers and 13 Jbeta primers. Profiling relied on immunoSEQ multiplex PCR, and the TCRdb table lists in-frame clones only, not all of them. The table lists fewer than 20,000 clones, approximately 70% of them singletons, with 3.7% in the top ten. Regarding the study as a whole: Upon later analysis, TCR association rates were observed to vary by HLA locus, being highest for DRB1 and lowest for HLA-C. In vitro work confirmed that three CMV-associated chains recognize CMV antigens.

The sample taken for sequencing was PBMCs. This TCR came from a man aged 18 to 29 in good health and CMV-seronegative.

The CDR3 reads CASSYSGGVNTEAFF. The CDR3 nucleotides are TGTGCCAGCAGTTACTCGGGAGGGGTGAACACTGAAGCTTTCTTT. The V and J genes are TRBV6-5 and TRBJ1-1; weak D call: TRBD1 (5 bases). CDR1 is MNHEY, CDR2 SVGAGI, per germline. The CDR3 consists of 15 residues. The ends were cut back, 0 bases at V and 0 bases at J, with 8 bases in the middle.